This T cell receptor (beta chain) was retrieved from a study of CD8 T cells in Susac syndrome. Reverse transcription of roughly 0.45 to 1 ug RNA was carried out with random hexamers. TCRdb independently ran MiXCR on the immunoSEQ multiplex PCR reads; one entry per CDR3 protein. Counted here are 150,000 to 200,000 distinct CDR3 sequences, approximately 96% occurring once; the ten biggest clones make up 0.15% to 0.2%. High-throughput TCR beta sequencing covered peripheral CD8+ and CD4+ T cells. Trimming at V came to 5 bases and at J to 4 bases, leaving 10 bases not matched to a gene. This CDR3 has 15 residues. Germline CDR1 is SEHNR and CDR2 is FQNEAQ (reference sequence).

Sequencing input: CD8+ T cells from PBMCs. This clonotype was sampled from a human donor with multiple sclerosis. This chain links TRBV7-9 with TRBJ1-2; 7 bases map to TRBD1. The CDR3: CASSEADRRGYGYTF. For the CDR3, the DNA is TGTGCCAGCAGCGAAGCGGACAGGCGGGGCTATGGCTACACCTTC.